At least ten counts were recorded for the clone carrying this T cell receptor beta chain. Its antigen is unknown. The time point: sample taken at primary tumor resection. Samples were obtained from about 75 donors, all untreated early-stage non-small cell lung cancer patients. Frozen PBMC, nontumor lung or tumor provided whole RNA, which was sequenced unsorted. This entry belongs to a study of spatial heterogeneity in lung cancer. Study-level information: Matched bulk RNA-seq yielded a T cell module score, and TCR transcript counts in tumor regions correlated strongly with that score. More than 8.5 raw reads, on average, carried each unique TCR and UMI combination. The study's findings and limits: Counts of expanded intratumoral alpha and beta TCRs tracked tumor mutation counts.

Trimming took 6 bases from V and 5 from J; bases not matched to a gene: 8. This CDR3 is built from 14 residues. In germline, CDR1 is SGHAT, CDR2 FQNNGV. TCRdb called the 5' RACE reads again in MiXCR, with one record for every CDR3 protein. Of around 95,000 distinct CDR3 sequences listed, 4.4% are singletons. Sequenced here: lung tumor tissue, sampled at surgery. This clonotype was obtained from a male donor with early-stage non-small cell lung cancer. The gene calls are TRBV11-2 and TRBJ2-3, with 7 bases aligning to TRBD2. The CDR3 sequence: CASRRTAGVDTQYF. CDR3 sequence (DNA): TGTGCCAGCAGACGAACTGCGGGGGTAGATACGCAGTATTTT.